The T cell receptor (beta chain) described here comes from a study of blood T cell repertoires in COVID-19. With 4 bases removed from V and 5 bases from J, the gap between germline ends came to 5 bases. The CDR3 has 11 amino acids. Germline V CDR1 and CDR2: MNHEY, SVGAGI. TCRdb keeps only in-frame clones here, not all; method: immunoSEQ multiplex PCR. This table has 8,500 to 10,000 clones, roughly 80% appearing once. The sample taken for sequencing was peripheral blood. The TCR was taken from a man between 65 and 79 years old with active COVID-19. V and J are TRBV6-5 and TRBJ2-5; D remains ambiguous. The CDR3 loop reads CASSSRETQYF. CDR3 sequence (DNA): TGTGCCAGCAGTTCCCGGGAGACCCAGTACTTC.